Included here is one TCR beta chain sequence, with context. The sample comes from a study of blood T cell repertoires in COVID-19. Overall study context: PBMCs, B-cell-depleted T cells, or T cells provided the cDNA or gDNA that made up the material.

Sequencing was performed with immunoSEQ multiplex PCR; in TCRdb, only in-frame clones are kept and a portion is missing. The sample has 200,000 to 250,000 clones, roughly 85% seen once; the top ten hold 10% to 13%. The CDR3 length is 14 residues. The germline V gene encodes CDR1 MGHRA and CDR2 YSYEKL. Trimming took 4 bases from V and 2 from J, leaving 10 bases between them. This TCR derives from a man aged 25-45 years who had recovered from COVID-19. The sequenced sample was PBMCs or T cells enriched from blood (not recorded which). V gene TRBV4-1 combines with J gene TRBJ2-3; D is unclear. The CDR3 here is CASSPSQNTDTQYF. DNA of the CDR3: TGCGCCAGCAGCCCCAGTCAGAACACAGATACGCAGTATTTT.